This passage covers 15 T cell receptor beta chains from one sample sequenced in a study of shared clonotypes between healthy human individuals. The assay was immunoSEQ multiplex PCR, and TCRdb's table has in-frame clones only and misses some. This sample carries approximately 1,500,000 clones, approximately 98% of them seen once, and the ten largest clones take 0.45%. Sequencing was done on a sample of naive CD4+ T cells sorted from blood. The sample's subset: CD45RA+ positively selected. The receptor source for this set is a man aged 25-40 years in good health.

This chain uses TRBV5-1 with TRBJ2-7, with D possibly matching TRBD2 (6 bases). Germline CDR1 and CDR2: SGHRS and YFSETQ. This CDR3 has 16 amino acids. The V and J ends lost 1 base and 4 bases respectively, with 18 bases between them. Here the CDR3 DNA reads TGCGCCAGCAGCTTGAAGGGGATAGCGGCTTCGTACGAGCAGTACTTC. Protein sequence: CASSLKGIAASYEQYF.

The CDR3 is CASPIKRGSAYEQYF. In DNA form, the CDR3 reads TGTGCCAGCCCTATAAAGAGGGGATCTGCCTACGAGCAGTACTTC. V gene TRBV18 combines with J gene TRBJ2-7, with D perhaps given as TRBD1 or TRBD2 (5 bases each). Germline V gene sequence: CDR1 KGHSH, CDR2 LQKENI. This CDR3 has 15 amino acids. Deletions cut 8 bases from V and 2 bases from J, with 19 bases between.

The V and J genes are TRBV18 and TRBJ2-7, with 14 bases matching TRBD2. The CDR3 is 17 residues long. The germline gives CDR1 KGHSH, CDR2 LQKENI. Unmatched junction bases numbered 10, after V lost 8 bases and J lost 1 base. This CDR3 is CASATGTSGSWSYEQYF. The CDR3 DNA reads as TGTGCCAGCGCGACCGGGACTAGCGGGAGTTGGTCCTACGAGCAGTACTTC.

Notes on this clone: The same CDR3 also results from other DNA sequences found in this sample. The chain is built from TRBV28 and TRBJ2-5; D is uncertain. Per germline, CDR1 MDHEN and CDR2 SYDVKM. The V end lost 3 bases, the J end lost 5 bases, and 7 bases lay between the germline ends. The CDR3 has 12 amino acids. The DNA of the CDR3 is TGTGCCAGCAGTTTGATCAGGGAGACCCAGTACTTC. Translating it yields CASSLIRETQYF.

The chain has TRBV11-2 and TRBJ1-1; D possibly corresponds to TRBD1 (5 bases). This CDR3 is 19 amino acids long. Per germline, CDR1 SGHAT and CDR2 FQNNGV. Trimming took off 1 base at V and 1 base at J, with 22 bases between the two ends. The CDR3 spells CASSLGWWNRGHENTEAFF. In nucleotides, the CDR3 is TGTGCCAGCAGCTTAGGTTGGTGGAATAGGGGTCATGAGAACACTGAAGCTTTCTTT. Filled out from reference TRBV11-2 and TRBJ1-1, the complete variable domain reads EAGVAQSPRYKIIEKRQSVAFWCNPISGHATLYWYQQILGQGPKLLIQFQNNGVVDDSQLPKDRFSAERLKGVDSTLKIQPAKLEDSAVYLCASSLGWWNRGHENTEAFFGQGTRLTVV.

CDR3 coding DNA: TGTGCCAGCAGCCCTCAGGTGGGGGGATGGCCTCACGAGCAGTACTTC. It yields the protein CASSPQVGGWPHEQYF. The chain carries TRBV9 and TRBJ2-7; a possible D gene is TRBD2 (6 bases). Trimming stripped 4 bases from V and 5 bases from J, with 22 bases between. Germline V gene lookup returns CDR1 SGDLS and CDR2 YYNGEE. The CDR3 length is 16 residues.

This chain's CDR3 is CASSLGQVATNEKLFF. The CDR3 DNA reads TGTGCCAGCAGCTTAGGACAGGTTGCAACTAATGAAAAACTGTTTTTT. V usage is TRBV7-9 and J usage is TRBJ1-4; D perhaps matches TRBD1 (6 bases). Trimming removed 1 base from V and 0 bases from J, with 9 bases in between. The CDR3 is 16 residues long. CDR1 SEHNR and CDR2 FQNEAQ come from the germline V gene (reference sequence).

This sequence joins TRBV7-8 and TRBJ1-5; 7 nucleotides align to TRBD1. The CDR3 consists of 14 residues. The V gene end was trimmed by 7 bases and the J gene end by 8 bases; junction bases not matched to a gene: 11. Looked up from germline, CDR1 is SGHVS and CDR2 is FQNEAQ. This CDR3 is CASTTNRGVKPQHF. For the CDR3, the DNA is TGTGCCAGCACCACTAACAGGGGAGTGAAGCCCCAGCATTTT.

The chain couples TRBV5-1 to TRBJ2-5; D unresolved. This CDR3 contains 14 residues. Trimming took off 2 bases at V and 5 bases at J, with 13 bases between the two ends. CDR1 SGHRS and CDR2 YFSETQ come from the germline V gene. CDR3 region: CASSLTKGRETQYF. The CDR3 DNA reads TGCGCCAGCAGCTTAACCAAGGGTCGGGAGACCCAGTACTTC.

CDR3: CAWSRDFQETQYF. DNA of the CDR3: TGTGCCTGGAGTCGGGACTTCCAAGAGACCCAGTACTTC. The V call is TRBV30, the J call TRBJ2-5; D is perhaps TRBD2 (6 bases). The CDR3 covers 13 residues. From germline, CDR1 is GTSNPN and CDR2 SVGIG (reference sequence). V was pared by 2 bases and J by 1 base, with 8 bases between.

This chain links TRBV27 with TRBJ2-7; 8 bases are shared with TRBD2. V lost 6 bases, J lost 5 bases, and 9 bases stayed unmatched. Germline CDR1 MNHEY, CDR2 SMNVEV (reference sequence). There are 14 residues in the CDR3. The DNA of the CDR3 is TGTGCCAGCAGCTTTGACGGGAGGGTAAACGAGCAGTACTTC. Translated: CASSFDGRVNEQYF.

The V and J genes are TRBV10-3 and TRBJ1-2; the D gene is possibly TRBD1 (6 bases). The V gene lost 4 bases and the J gene lost 6 bases, with 15 bases spanning the gap. The CDR3 runs 14 residues. Germline assignment: CDR1 ENHRY and CDR2 SYGVKD. This CDR3 is CAISANGGGNGYTF. CDR3 nucleotides: TGTGCCATCAGTGCAAACGGGGGCGGAAATGGCTACACCTTC.

V usage is TRBV5-6 and J usage is TRBJ2-3; a possible D gene is TRBD2 (5 bases). V lost 4 bases and J lost 5, with 17 bases in between. This CDR3 has 15 residues. Per germline, CDR1 SGHDT and CDR2 YYEEEE. The CDR3 spells CASSSSPNGVDTQYF. The CDR3 DNA reads as TGTGCCAGCAGCAGCTCGCCCAACGGGGTAGATACGCAGTATTTT. The whole variable domain, filled in from reference TRBV5-6 and TRBJ2-3, reads DAGVTQSPTHLIKTRGQQVTLRCSPKSGHDTVSWYQQALGQGPQFIFQYYEEEERQRGNFPDRFSGHQFPNYSSELNVNALLLGDSALYLCASSSSPNGVDTQYFGPGTRLTVL.

The chain recombines TRBV10-3 with TRBJ2-1, with 8 bases aligning to TRBD1. Per the germline V gene, CDR1 is ENHRY and CDR2 is SYGVKD. The J segment lost 8 bases and the V segment lost 5 bases, leaving 11 bases of the junction unmatched. CDR3 length: 15 residues. In DNA form, the CDR3 reads TGTGCCATCAGTTTGGGGACAGGTCCTAGCTATGAGCAGTTCTTC. Its translation is CAISLGTGPSYEQFF.

This chain uses TRBV28 with TRBJ1-5; no definite D call. Trimming stripped 7 bases from V and 6 bases from J, with 13 bases between. Germline CDR1 reads MDHEN; CDR2 reads SYDVKM. The CDR3 is made up of 13 amino acids. CDR3 sequence (DNA): TGTGCCAGCACCCCGACCAGTCCTCAGCCCCAGCATTTT. It is translated as CASTPTSPQPQHF.